The 9 T cell receptor beta chains presented below share a single source sample, sequenced in a study of blood T cell repertoires in COVID-19. The assay was immunoSEQ multiplex PCR, and TCRdb's table has in-frame clones only and misses some. The sample shows 230,000 or so clones, around 90% of them seen only once. The sequencing input was PBMCs or T cells enriched from blood (not recorded which). The receptors derive from a woman aged 25 to 39 who had recovered from COVID-19.

The genes are TRBV7-9 and TRBJ2-2; possibly TRBD1 for D (6 bases). This CDR3 region has 14 residues. V was cut by 0 bases and J by 7 bases, with 9 bases left in between. Germline CDR1 is SEHNR and CDR2 is FQNEAQ (reference sequence). This CDR3 reads CASSLAGGDGELFF. In DNA, the CDR3 is TGTGCCAGCAGCTTAGCTGGGGGCGACGGGGAGCTGTTTTTT.

The chain recombines TRBV6-2 or TRBV6-3 with TRBJ2-7; 8 positions agree with TRBD2. The trim removed 0 bases at V and 6 bases at J, leaving 7 bases unmatched. This CDR3 region has 15 residues. Per the germline V gene, CDR1 is MNHEY and CDR2 is SVGEGT. The CDR3 DNA sequence: TGTGCCAGCAGTTACTCTATAGCGGGGTGGGGCGAGCAGTACTTC. Protein product: CASSYSIAGWGEQYF.

The genes are TRBV7-2 and TRBJ2-7; TRBD1 matches 7 bases. The CDR3 covers 14 residues. With 5 bases clipped from V and 11 bases from J, the junction kept 15 bases outside the gene matches. CDR1 SGHTA and CDR2 FQGNSA come from the germline V gene. CDR3 nucleotide sequence: TGTGCCAGCAGCGAGACTCGGGACAGCCTAAGGGAGTACTTC. Amino acid sequence: CASSETRDSLREYF.

The rearrangement links TRBV2 to TRBJ1-1, with D unresolved. The V end lost 3 bases, the J end lost 6 bases, and 14 bases lay between the germline ends. The length of the CDR3 is 14 residues. CDR1 SNHLY and CDR2 FYNNEI come from the germline V gene. CDR3 loop: CASSEVARAAEAFF. CDR3 in DNA: TGTGCCAGCAGTGAGGTTGCGAGGGCTGCTGAAGCTTTCTTT.

This clone was seen a few times. V usage is TRBV6-2 or TRBV6-3 and J usage is TRBJ1-1; TRBD1 agrees at 7 bases. The CDR3 runs 18 residues. The V gene's germline CDR1 is MNHEY and CDR2 SVGEGT. J gave up 1 base and V 0 bases, and 11 bases lay outside the gene matches. The CDR3 spells CASSYSSDRVTKNTEAFF. As DNA, the CDR3 is TGTGCCAGCAGTTACTCAAGTGACAGGGTTACTAAGAACACTGAAGCTTTCTTT.

The chain couples TRBV7-2 to TRBJ2-7; 9 bases line up with TRBD1. Trimming took 4 bases from V and 7 from J; bases not matched to a gene: 11. The CDR3 is 15 amino acids. Germline V gene data show CDR1 as SGHTA and CDR2 as FQGNSA. The chain's CDR3 is CASSYRTGDGYEQYF. The CDR3 DNA follows: TGTGCCAGCAGCTATAGGACAGGGGACGGATATGAGCAGTACTTC.

The genes are TRBV4-2 and TRBJ2-6, with 9 bases identical to TRBD2. CDR1 is LGHNA and CDR2 is YNFKEQ in the germline V gene. Losses at the gene ends were 1 base for V and 5 bases for J; bases not matched to a gene: 9. This CDR3 is built from 18 residues. CDR3 DNA sequence: TGTGCCAGCAGCCAAGCTGGGCGGGGGGGCGAGAGGGCCAACGTCCTGACTTTC. Protein sequence: CASSQAGRGGERANVLTF.

The chain couples TRBV9 to TRBJ2-1, with 10 bases aligning to TRBD1. The trim removed 0 bases at V and 7 bases at J, leaving 4 bases unmatched. This CDR3 is 15 amino acids long. The germline gives CDR1 SGDLS, CDR2 YYNGEE. The CDR3 is CASSVGQGAGNEQFF. DNA for the CDR3: TGTGCCAGCAGCGTAGGACAGGGGGCGGGAAATGAGCAGTTCTTC.

This chain connects TRBV27 to TRBJ1-2; the match to TRBD1 covers 8 bases. The junction had 8 bases not matched to a gene; V was cut back by 4 bases and J by 7 bases. Germline V CDR1 and CDR2: MNHEY, SMNVEV (reference sequence). The CDR3 consists of 14 residues. The CDR3 nucleotides read TGTGCCAGCAGTTCCGGACAGGGACTCACTGGCTACACCTTC. The encoded protein is CASSSGQGLTGYTF.